A selection of T cell receptor beta chains follows, all from one sample in a study of blood T cells in healthy people across ages. A single record per CDR3 protein comes from TCRdb applying MiXCR to the 5' RACE reads. The sample yields 500,000 to 600,000 distinct CDR3 sequences, about 26% seen once. The sequenced sample was blood. The receptor source for this set is a woman in her seventies in good health. Each CDR3 is given with its conserved first and last residue.

>TRBJ1-2|TRBV29-1|13
CSERDIRNYGYTF
>TRBJ2-3|TRBV5-1|15
CASSPQGGPPDTQYF
>TRBJ1-4|TRBV20-1|17
CSASRTPGPYGNEKLFF
>TRBJ2-3|TRBV9|16
CASSSRGHRTTDTQYF
>TRBJ1-6|TRBV27|12
CASSLTNSPLHF
>TRBJ1-2|TRBV25-1|11
CASRGNYGYTF
>TRBJ2-5|TRBV7-2|17
CASSLYLPGQGGETQYF
>TRBJ1-6|TRBV10-3|16
CAIGASGDPWNSPLHF
>TRBJ2-2|TRBV7-2|16
CASSTRGVKGTGELFF
>TRBJ1-4|TRBV6-5|13
CASRRQGFEKLFF
>TRBJ1-2|TRBV4-1|14
CASSQDGTAYGYTF
>TRBJ2-5|TRBV7-3|13
CASSSSWGGTQYF
>TRBJ2-2|TRBV11-2|15
CASSFPRTNTGELFF
>TRBJ2-3|TRBV4-3|16
CASSQTGGNPVDTQYF
>TRBJ2-3|TRBV20-1|15
CSARRGAYGLDTQYF
>-|TRBV6-6|15
CASSPPGQGSYEQYF
>TRBJ2-5|TRBV7-6|13
CASSSREQETQYF
>TRBJ2-3|TRBV7-7|14
CASSPGFFTDTQYF
>TRBJ2-5|TRBV29-1|12
CSVELGFKTQYF
>TRBJ2-2|TRBV7-6|16
CASSLVPTGNTGELFF
>TRBJ1-2|TRBV6-5|15
CASSSRDASSSGYTF
>TRBJ2-5|TRBV30|14
CAWSLQTSRATQYF
>TRBJ2-4|TRBV12-3/TRBV12-4|14
CASSPPGTKGLQYF
>TRBJ2-5|TRBV18|15
CASSPLSGRRETQYF
>TRBJ2-2|TRBV7-8|15
CTSRRQGTNTGELFF
>-|TRBV20-1|14
CSARPGQGGYEQYF
>TRBJ1-2|TRBV7-9|13
CASSWRVGSGYTF
>TRBJ2-6|TRBV19|15
CASRPPGSGANVLTF
>TRBJ2-3|TRBV30|13
CASSGTRRDTQYF
>TRBJ2-1|TRBV9|15
CASSDRGSSFDEQFF
>TRBJ1-2|TRBV12-3/TRBV12-4|13
CASSPQGQGGYTF